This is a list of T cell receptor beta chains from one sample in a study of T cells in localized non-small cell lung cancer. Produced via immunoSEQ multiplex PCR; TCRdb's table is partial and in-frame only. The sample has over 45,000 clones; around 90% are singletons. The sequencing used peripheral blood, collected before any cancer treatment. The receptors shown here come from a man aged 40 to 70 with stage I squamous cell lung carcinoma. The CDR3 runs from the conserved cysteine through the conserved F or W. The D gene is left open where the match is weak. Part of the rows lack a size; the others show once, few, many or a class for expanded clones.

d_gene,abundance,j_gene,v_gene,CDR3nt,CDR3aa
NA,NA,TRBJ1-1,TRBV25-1,TGTGCCAGCGGCACAGGGTTGGACACTGAAGCTTTCTTT,CASGTGLDTEAFF
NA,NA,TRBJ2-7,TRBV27,TGTGCCAGCAGCCGCACGTGGACCTACGAGCAGTACTTC,CASSRTWTYEQYF
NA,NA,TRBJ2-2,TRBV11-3,TGTGCCAGCAGCCCCCGGGACACCGAGAACACCGGGGAGCTGTTTTTT,CASSPRDTENTGELFF
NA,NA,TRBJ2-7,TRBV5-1,TGCGCCAGCAGCTTAAATCCGGGAAGGTACGAGCAGTACTTC,CASSLNPGRYEQYF
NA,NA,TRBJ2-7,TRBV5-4,TGTGCCAGCAGCTTTGCGGGTTCCGCCTACGAGCAGTACTTC,CASSFAGSAYEQYF
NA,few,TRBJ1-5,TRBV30,TGTGCCTGGAGTGTTGATAGCAATCAGCCCCAGCATTTT,CAWSVDSNQPQHF
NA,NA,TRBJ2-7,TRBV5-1,TGCGCCAGCAGCTTGCCCGGGGAGAGCTACGAGCAGTACTTC,CASSLPGESYEQYF
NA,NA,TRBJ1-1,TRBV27,TGTGCCAGCTGGGGGGGCACTGAAGCTTTCTTT,CASWGGTEAFF
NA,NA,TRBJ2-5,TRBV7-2,TGTGCCAGCAGCTTAAAAGACAGCCGAGAGACCCAGTACTTC,CASSLKDSRETQYF
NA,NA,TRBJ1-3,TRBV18,TGTGCCAGCTCACCAGCAGTTCCGGGAAACACCATATATTTT,CASSPAVPGNTIYF
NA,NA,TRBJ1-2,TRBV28,TGTGCCAGCAGCGAGGTTAGAGGCTACACCTTC,CASSEVRGYTF
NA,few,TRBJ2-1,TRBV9,TGTGCCAGCAGCGTAGGGCTAGCCTCCTACAATGAGCAGTTCTTC,CASSVGLASYNEQFF
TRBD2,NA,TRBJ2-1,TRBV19,TGTGCCAGTGGCCGGGGACTAGTTAACTCTGATGAGCAGTTCTTC,CASGRGLVNSDEQFF
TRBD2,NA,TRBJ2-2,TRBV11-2,TGTGCCAGCAGCTTCCATAGCGGGAGGTCCACCGGGGAGCTGTTTTTT,CASSFHSGRSTGELFF
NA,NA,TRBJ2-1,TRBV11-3,TGTGCCAGCAGCTTACTGTCGGAAGGTGAGCAGTTCTTC,CASSLLSEGEQFF
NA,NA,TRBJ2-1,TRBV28,TGTGCCAGCAGTTTGGGCGGGATTGGGTACAATGAGCAGTTCTTC,CASSLGGIGYNEQFF
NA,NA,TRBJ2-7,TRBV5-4,TGTGCCAGCAGCTTGTATAGAACAGAAAACTACGAGCAGTACTTC,CASSLYRTENYEQYF
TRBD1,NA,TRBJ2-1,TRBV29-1,TGCAGCGTTGGACGATTTACCGGGACAGGGGGCGATGAGCAGTTCTTC,CSVGRFTGTGGDEQFF
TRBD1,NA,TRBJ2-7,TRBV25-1,TGTGCCAGCAGTGGGGACAGATACGAGCAGTACTTC,CASSGDRYEQYF
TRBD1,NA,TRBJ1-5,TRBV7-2,TGTGCCAGCAGCTTAGGAGGACAGGGTCATCAGCCCCAGCATTTT,CASSLGGQGHQPQHF
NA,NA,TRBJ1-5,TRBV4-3,TGCGCCAGCAGCCAAGGGCAGAGAAATCAGCCCCAGCATTTT,CASSQGQRNQPQHF
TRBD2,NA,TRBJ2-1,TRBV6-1,TGTGCCAGCCGCATCCGACTAGCTCCCAATGAGCAGTTCTTC,CASRIRLAPNEQFF
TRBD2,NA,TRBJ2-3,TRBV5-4,TGTGCCAGCAGCTTGGGACTAGCGGGGGACACAGATACGCAGTATTTT,CASSLGLAGDTDTQYF
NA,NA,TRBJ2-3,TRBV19,TGTGCCAGTAACCCCTACGGGCGAGGTGCAGATACGCAGTATTTT,CASNPYGRGADTQYF
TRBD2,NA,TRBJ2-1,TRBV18,TGTGCCAGCTCACCACCGTCAGCCAGCGGGGGGCTCTATGAGCAGTTCTTC,CASSPPSASGGLYEQFF
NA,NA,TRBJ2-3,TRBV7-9,TGTGCCAGCAGCCCCCGTAGGGGGACAGATACGCAGTATTTT,CASSPRRGTDTQYF
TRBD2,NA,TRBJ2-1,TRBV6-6,TGTGCCAGCAGCTCGAGGACTAGCGGTGAATACAATGAGCAGTTCTTC,CASSSRTSGEYNEQFF
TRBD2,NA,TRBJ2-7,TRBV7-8,TGTGCCAGCAGCTTAGGACTAGCGGTTTGGTACGAGCAGTACTTC,CASSLGLAVWYEQYF
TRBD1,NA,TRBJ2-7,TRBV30,TGTGCCTGGAAAGGGGACAGGGCCTACGAGCAGTACTTC,CAWKGDRAYEQYF
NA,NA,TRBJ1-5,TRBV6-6,TGTGCCAGCAGTTACTCCTCCTCAGGGTTGAATCAGCCCCAGCATTTT,CASSYSSSGLNQPQHF
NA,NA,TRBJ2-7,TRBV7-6,TGTGCCAGCAGCTTAGAGGCAGCTAATACTCCGCCCTACGAGCAGTACTTC,CASSLEAANTPPYEQYF
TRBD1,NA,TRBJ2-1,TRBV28,TGTGCCAGCTCATCGCAGGGGGCCGATGAGCAGTTCTTC,CASSSQGADEQFF
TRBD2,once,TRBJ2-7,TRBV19,TGTGCCAGTAGCGTTCTAGCGGGGGGAGAGGAGCAGTACTTC,CASSVLAGGEEQYF
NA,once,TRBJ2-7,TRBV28,TGTGCCAGTGGAGGAGGGTTAAACTACGAGCAGTACTTC,CASGGGLNYEQYF
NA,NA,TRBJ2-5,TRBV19,TGTGCCAGTAGTACCGCAGGGATGGAGACCCAGTACTTC,CASSTAGMETQYF
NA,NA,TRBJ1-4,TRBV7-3,TGTGCCAGCAGCCAGGGGCAGAGCGAAAAACTGTTTTTT,CASSQGQSEKLFF
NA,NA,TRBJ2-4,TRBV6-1,TGTGCCAGCAGTGTCACAGTACTACTAGCCAAAAACATTCAGTACTTC,CASSVTVLLAKNIQYF
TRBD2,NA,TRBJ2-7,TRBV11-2,TGTGCCAGCAGCTTACTAGCGGGAGGGAACGAGCAGTACTTC,CASSLLAGGNEQYF
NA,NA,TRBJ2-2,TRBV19,TGTGCCAGTAGGACGACAGGTGGCACCGGGGAGCTGTTTTTT,CASRTTGGTGELFF
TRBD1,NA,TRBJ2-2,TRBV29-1,TGCAGCGTTGGTCCCAGGGGGACAAACACCGGGGAGCTGTTTTTT,CSVGPRGTNTGELFF
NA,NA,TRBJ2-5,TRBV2,TGTGCCAGCAGTCCGAACCGCGAAGAGACCCAGTACTTC,CASSPNREETQYF
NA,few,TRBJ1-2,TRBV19,TGTGCCAGTAGTAGATTAGACTATGGCTACACCTTC,CASSRLDYGYTF
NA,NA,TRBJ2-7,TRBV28,TGTGCCAGCAGTACTACCGGGACACCCAAAACTCTTTACGAGCAGTACTTC,CASSTTGTPKTLYEQYF
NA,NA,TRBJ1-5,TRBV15,TGTGCCACCAGCGGTGTGTGGCAGGGTCGTTATAGCAATCAGCCCCAGCATTTT,CATSGVWQGRYSNQPQHF
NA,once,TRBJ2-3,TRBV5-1,TGCGCCAGCAGCTTGGAGGCGGGTGCAGATACGCAGTATTTT,CASSLEAGADTQYF
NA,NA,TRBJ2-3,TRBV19,TGTGCCAGTAGTAGGGCCCGGGTTCGCGATACGCAGTATTTT,CASSRARVRDTQYF
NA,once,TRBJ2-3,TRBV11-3,TGTGCCAGCGCCCCTCCCGGCAGCTCGACCACAGATACGCAGTATTTT,CASAPPGSSTTDTQYF
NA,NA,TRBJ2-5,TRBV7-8,TGTGCCAGCAGCTTAGAGGCCCGTGAGGGGACCCAGTACTTC,CASSLEAREGTQYF
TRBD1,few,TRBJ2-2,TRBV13,TGTGCCAGCAGCTTGGGGACAGGGCGGTCGGGGGAGCTGTTTTTT,CASSLGTGRSGELFF
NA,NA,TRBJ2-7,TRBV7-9,TGTGCCAGCAGCTTACAGGTTAATACGAACGAGCAGTACTTC,CASSLQVNTNEQYF
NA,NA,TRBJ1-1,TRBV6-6,TGTGCCAGCAGAGTAGAACCGAACACTGAAGCTTTCTTT,CASRVEPNTEAFF
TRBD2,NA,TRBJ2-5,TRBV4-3,TGCGCCAGCAGCCAGTTCGGAGGGAGGGAAGAGACCCAGTACTTC,CASSQFGGREETQYF
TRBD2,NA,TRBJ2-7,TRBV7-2,TGTGCCAGCAGCCCCAGCGGGAGAGGAAGCCACGAGCAGTACTTC,CASSPSGRGSHEQYF